Listed below are T cell receptor beta chains from one sample, sequenced in a study of control samples from healthy donors and cancer patients. Generated by immunoSEQ multiplex PCR, the TCRdb table keeps only in-frame clones and is missing some. This table has tens of thousands of clones, 91% appearing once. The sample consisted of PBMCs. These receptors were obtained from a woman aged 40 to 50 with head and neck cancer. Both conserved end residues are trimmed from each CDR3. Fields, in order: CDR3 length, D gene, V gene, CDR3 protein. D genes are given only for firm matches.

CDR3 length: 14; D gene: .; V gene: TRBV28; CDR3 protein: ASTPLRQPWLYGYT
CDR3 length: 10; D gene: .; V gene: TRBV6-1; CDR3 protein: ASSEQYSPLH
CDR3 length: 11; D gene: .; V gene: TRBV7-9; CDR3 protein: ASSLGTPWGYT
CDR3 length: 11; D gene: TRBD1; V gene: TRBV29-1; CDR3 protein: SVLQGENYGYT
CDR3 length: 14; D gene: .; V gene: TRBV19; CDR3 protein: ASRRPGSLADQPQH
CDR3 length: 14; D gene: TRBD2; V gene: TRBV28; CDR3 protein: ASSSSSGSSSYEQY
CDR3 length: 11; D gene: TRBD1; V gene: TRBV30; CDR3 protein: AWGQGKGNTIY
CDR3 length: 12; D gene: TRBD1; V gene: TRBV6-5; CDR3 protein: ASSRQGDTGELF
CDR3 length: 13; D gene: TRBD1; V gene: TRBV5-4; CDR3 protein: ASSLVGTGGRPQY
CDR3 length: 15; D gene: TRBD1; V gene: TRBV30; CDR3 protein: AWSRGGRDRGLWEQY
CDR3 length: 14; D gene: .; V gene: TRBV5-1; CDR3 protein: ASSRTGPLGTDTQY
CDR3 length: 12; D gene: .; V gene: TRBV4-1; CDR3 protein: ASSQDGMEDEQY
CDR3 length: 13; D gene: TRBD2; V gene: TRBV6-4; CDR3 protein: ASSDSTSGSNEQF
CDR3 length: 12; D gene: .; V gene: TRBV5-1; CDR3 protein: ASSPDSTNEKLF
CDR3 length: 11; D gene: TRBD1; V gene: TRBV29-1; CDR3 protein: SVRQGGNQPQH
CDR3 length: 11; D gene: .; V gene: TRBV28; CDR3 protein: ASRRGIDYGYT
CDR3 length: 13; D gene: TRBD1; V gene: TRBV4-1; CDR3 protein: ASSTRQGMNTEAF
CDR3 length: 12; D gene: .; V gene: TRBV19; CDR3 protein: ASRNGLSDYGYT
CDR3 length: 11; D gene: TRBD2; V gene: TRBV27; CDR3 protein: ASSGTIYNEQF
CDR3 length: 15; D gene: TRBD2; V gene: TRBV18; CDR3 protein: ASSPLLTSGGADEQF
CDR3 length: 13; D gene: .; V gene: TRBV4-2; CDR3 protein: ASSQDLGWLTEAF
CDR3 length: 12; D gene: TRBD1; V gene: TRBV2; CDR3 protein: ASRGQGLNQPQH
CDR3 length: 15; D gene: .; V gene: TRBV7-8; CDR3 protein: ASSLSLLGPSSYEQY
CDR3 length: 11; D gene: .; V gene: TRBV14; CDR3 protein: ASSQDFGYEQY
CDR3 length: 13; D gene: TRBD1; V gene: TRBV15; CDR3 protein: ATSREVESGGTQY
CDR3 length: 13; D gene: .; V gene: TRBV5-1; CDR3 protein: ASSPNAGTYNEQF
CDR3 length: 9; D gene: .; V gene: TRBV9; CDR3 protein: ASTAGNTIY
CDR3 length: 14; D gene: TRBD1; V gene: TRBV27; CDR3 protein: ASRSRQGPLAYGYT
CDR3 length: 13; D gene: TRBD1; V gene: TRBV5-1; CDR3 protein: ASSLEGQGNYGYT
CDR3 length: 12; D gene: .; V gene: TRBV7-2; CDR3 protein: ASSPRGVGEKLF
CDR3 length: 12; D gene: .; V gene: TRBV7-9; CDR3 protein: ASSFGGTNEKLF
CDR3 length: 11; D gene: .; V gene: TRBV29-1; CDR3 protein: SVALSGGETQY
CDR3 length: 13; D gene: TRBD1; V gene: TRBV5-1; CDR3 protein: ASSPGQGTYNEQF
CDR3 length: 12; D gene: .; V gene: TRBV5-6; CDR3 protein: ASSLRTLNQPQH
CDR3 length: 13; D gene: TRBD1; V gene: TRBV7-6; CDR3 protein: ASSPRDRSSYEQY
CDR3 length: 14; D gene: TRBD1; V gene: TRBV6-5; CDR3 protein: ASSYSTGDYNSPLH
CDR3 length: 13; D gene: TRBD1; V gene: TRBV7-3; CDR3 protein: ASSISGTGSYEQY
CDR3 length: 12; D gene: .; V gene: TRBV7-8; CDR3 protein: ASSIWGRDYEQY
CDR3 length: 11; D gene: .; V gene: TRBV11-2; CDR3 protein: ASSLELNYGYT
CDR3 length: 13; D gene: .; V gene: TRBV5-4; CDR3 protein: ASSWGTHSSYEQY
CDR3 length: 13; D gene: .; V gene: TRBV28; CDR3 protein: ASSSSGFLTDTQY
CDR3 length: 10; D gene: .; V gene: TRBV5-1; CDR3 protein: ASSLSTDTQY
CDR3 length: 13; D gene: .; V gene: TRBV6-5; CDR3 protein: ASSPGGPPNTEAF
CDR3 length: 15; D gene: TRBD1; V gene: TRBV7-2; CDR3 protein: ASSLMGQGSFRNEQF
CDR3 length: 10; D gene: .; V gene: TRBV29-1; CDR3 protein: SVEGHGTEAF
CDR3 length: 10; D gene: .; V gene: TRBV30; CDR3 protein: AWSAGVDEQF
CDR3 length: 12; D gene: .; V gene: TRBV18; CDR3 protein: ASSPSSGGRGYT
CDR3 length: 14; D gene: TRBD2; V gene: TRBV19; CDR3 protein: ASSPGLAGVQETQY
CDR3 length: 11; D gene: TRBD2; V gene: TRBV24-1; CDR3 protein: AVGGEGYNEQF
CDR3 length: 14; D gene: .; V gene: TRBV28; CDR3 protein: ASSPPSTEDPYEQY
CDR3 length: 12; D gene: TRBD2; V gene: TRBV7-9; CDR3 protein: ASSLAGGVGEQF
CDR3 length: 18; D gene: TRBD1; V gene: TRBV7-2; CDR3 protein: ASSLATSGTVKIGGYGYT